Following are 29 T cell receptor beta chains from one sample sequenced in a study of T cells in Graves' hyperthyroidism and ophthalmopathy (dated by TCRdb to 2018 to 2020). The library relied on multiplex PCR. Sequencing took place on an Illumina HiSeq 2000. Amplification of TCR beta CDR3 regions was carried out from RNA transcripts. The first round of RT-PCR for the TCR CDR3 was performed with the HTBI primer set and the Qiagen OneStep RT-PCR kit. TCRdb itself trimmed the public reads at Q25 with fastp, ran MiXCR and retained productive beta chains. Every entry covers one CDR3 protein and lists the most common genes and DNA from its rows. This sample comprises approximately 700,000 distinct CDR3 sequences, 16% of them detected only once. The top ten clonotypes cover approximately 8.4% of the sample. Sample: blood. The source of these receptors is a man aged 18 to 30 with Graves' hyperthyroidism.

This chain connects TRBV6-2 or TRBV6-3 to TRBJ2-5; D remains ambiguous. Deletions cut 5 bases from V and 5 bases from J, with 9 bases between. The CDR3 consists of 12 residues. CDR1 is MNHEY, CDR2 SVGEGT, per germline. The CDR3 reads CASSAKSETQYF. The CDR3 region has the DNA TGTGCCAGCAGTGCGAAGAGCGAGACCCAGTACTTC.

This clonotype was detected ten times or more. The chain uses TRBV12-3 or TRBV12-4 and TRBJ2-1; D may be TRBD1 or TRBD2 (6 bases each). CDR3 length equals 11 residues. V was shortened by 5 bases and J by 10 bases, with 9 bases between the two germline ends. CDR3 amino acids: CASSTGAEQFF. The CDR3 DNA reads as TGTGCCAGCAGTACGGGGGCGGAGCAGTTCTTC.

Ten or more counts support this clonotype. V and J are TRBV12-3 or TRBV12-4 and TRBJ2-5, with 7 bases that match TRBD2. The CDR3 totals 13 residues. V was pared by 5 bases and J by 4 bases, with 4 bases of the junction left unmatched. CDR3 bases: TGTGCCAGCAGTACCGGCGGGGGAGAGACCCAGTACTTC. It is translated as CASSTGGGETQYF.

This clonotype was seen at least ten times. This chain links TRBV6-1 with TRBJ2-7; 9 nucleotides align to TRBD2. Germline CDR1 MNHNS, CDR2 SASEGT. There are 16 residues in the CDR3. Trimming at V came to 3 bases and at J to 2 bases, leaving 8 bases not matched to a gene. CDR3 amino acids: CASSETGLAVTYEQYF. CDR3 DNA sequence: TGTGCCAGCAGTGAGACGGGACTAGCAGTAACCTACGAGCAGTACTTC.

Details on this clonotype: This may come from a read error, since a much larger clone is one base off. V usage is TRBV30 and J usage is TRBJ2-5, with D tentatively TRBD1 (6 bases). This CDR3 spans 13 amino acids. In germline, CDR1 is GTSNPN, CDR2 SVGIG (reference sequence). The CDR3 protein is CARSIGGQETQYF. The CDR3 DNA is TGTGCCCGGAGCATAGGGGGTCAAGAGACCCAGTACTTC.

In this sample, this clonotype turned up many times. CDR3 DNA sequence: TGTGCCAGCAGTGAACCCACAATCGGTGATGGCTACACCTTC. Translation: CASSEPTIGDGYTF. V gene TRBV2 combines with J gene TRBJ1-2; D not resolved. The ends were cut back, 2 bases at V and 6 bases at J, with 13 bases in the middle. The CDR3 is 14 amino acids. Germline CDR1 SNHLY, CDR2 FYNNEI. Full variable domain (rest looked up from reference TRBV2 and TRBJ1-2): EPEVTQTPSHQVTQMGQEVILRCVPISNHLYFYWYRQILGQKVEFLVSFYNNEISEKSEIFDDQFSVERPDGSNFTLKIRSTKLEDSAMYFCASSEPTIGDGYTFGSGTRLTVV.

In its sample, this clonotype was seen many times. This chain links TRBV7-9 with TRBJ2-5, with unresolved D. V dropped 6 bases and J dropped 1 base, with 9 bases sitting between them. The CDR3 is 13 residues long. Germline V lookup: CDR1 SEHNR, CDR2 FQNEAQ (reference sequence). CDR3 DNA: TGTGCCAGCAGACGGACGGTCCAAGAGACCCAGTACTTC. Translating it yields CASRRTVQETQYF.

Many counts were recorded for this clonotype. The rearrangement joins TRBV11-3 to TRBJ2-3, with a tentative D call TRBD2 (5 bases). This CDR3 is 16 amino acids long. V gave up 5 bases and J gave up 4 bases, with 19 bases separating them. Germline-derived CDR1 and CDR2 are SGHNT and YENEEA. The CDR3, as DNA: TGTGCCAGCAGCCCGCTGGTCAGCGGTAAAGCAGATACGCAGTATTTT. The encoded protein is CASSPLVSGKADTQYF.

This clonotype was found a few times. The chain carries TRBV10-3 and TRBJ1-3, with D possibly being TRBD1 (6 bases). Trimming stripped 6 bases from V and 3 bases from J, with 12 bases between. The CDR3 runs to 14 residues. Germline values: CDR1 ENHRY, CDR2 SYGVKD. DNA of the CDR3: TGTGCCATCAGCCGGGGGCTTAATGGAAACACCATATATTTT. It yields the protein CAISRGLNGNTIYF.

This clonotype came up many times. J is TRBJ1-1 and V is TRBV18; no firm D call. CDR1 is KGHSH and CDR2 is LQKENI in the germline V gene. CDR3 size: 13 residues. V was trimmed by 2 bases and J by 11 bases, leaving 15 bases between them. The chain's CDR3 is CASSPNTGSEAFF. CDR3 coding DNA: TGTGCCAGCTCACCAAACACGGGCAGCGAGGCTTTCTTT.

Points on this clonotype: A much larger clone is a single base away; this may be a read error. The CDR3, as DNA: TGTGCCAGCCTACAGGGATCCAAAAGCATTCAGTACTTC. It yields the protein CASLQGSKSIQYF. The V and J genes are TRBV12-3 or TRBV12-4 and TRBJ2-4; D possibly corresponds to TRBD1 (6 bases). This CDR3 is 13 amino acids long.

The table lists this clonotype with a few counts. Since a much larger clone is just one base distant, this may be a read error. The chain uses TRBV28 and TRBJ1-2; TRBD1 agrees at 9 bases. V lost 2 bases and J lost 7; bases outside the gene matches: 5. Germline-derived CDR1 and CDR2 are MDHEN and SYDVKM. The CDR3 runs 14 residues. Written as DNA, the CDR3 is TGTGCCAGCAGTTTACTCTCGGACAGGGGTGGCTACACCTTC. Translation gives CASSLLSDRGGYTF.

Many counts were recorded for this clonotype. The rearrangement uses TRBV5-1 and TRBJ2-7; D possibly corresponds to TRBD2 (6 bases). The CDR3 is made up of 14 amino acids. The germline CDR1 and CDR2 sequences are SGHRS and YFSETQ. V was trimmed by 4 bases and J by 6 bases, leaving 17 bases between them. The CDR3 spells CASSPGTWEAEQYF. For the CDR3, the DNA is TGCGCCAGCAGCCCCGGGACTTGGGAGGCCGAGCAGTACTTC.

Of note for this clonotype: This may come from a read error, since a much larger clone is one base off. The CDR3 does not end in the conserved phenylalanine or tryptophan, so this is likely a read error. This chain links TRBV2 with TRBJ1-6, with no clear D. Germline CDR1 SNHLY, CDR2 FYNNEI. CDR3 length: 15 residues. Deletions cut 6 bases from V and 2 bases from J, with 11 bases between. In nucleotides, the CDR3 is TGTGCCAGCAGCGACGCGGTCCCCTATAATTCACCCCTCCACCTT. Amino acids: CASSDAVPYNSPLHL.

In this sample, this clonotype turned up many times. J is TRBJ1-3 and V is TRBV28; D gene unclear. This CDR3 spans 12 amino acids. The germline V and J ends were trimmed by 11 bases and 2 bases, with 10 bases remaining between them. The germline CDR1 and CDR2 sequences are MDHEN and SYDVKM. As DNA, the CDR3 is TGTGCCGGCCGGACGGCTGGAAACACCATATATTTT. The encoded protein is CAGRTAGNTIYF.

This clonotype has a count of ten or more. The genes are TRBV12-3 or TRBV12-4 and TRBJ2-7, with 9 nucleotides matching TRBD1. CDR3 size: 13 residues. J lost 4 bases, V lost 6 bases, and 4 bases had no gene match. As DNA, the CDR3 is TGTGCCAGCAGAGAACAGGGGGCGTACGAGCAGTACTTC. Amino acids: CASREQGAYEQYF.

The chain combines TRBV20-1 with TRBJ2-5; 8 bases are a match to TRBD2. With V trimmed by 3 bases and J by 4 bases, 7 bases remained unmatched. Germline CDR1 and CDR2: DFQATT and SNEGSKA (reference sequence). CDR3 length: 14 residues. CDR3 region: CSARILAVRETQYF. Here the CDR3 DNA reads TGCAGTGCTAGGATACTAGCGGTTAGAGAGACCCAGTACTTC.

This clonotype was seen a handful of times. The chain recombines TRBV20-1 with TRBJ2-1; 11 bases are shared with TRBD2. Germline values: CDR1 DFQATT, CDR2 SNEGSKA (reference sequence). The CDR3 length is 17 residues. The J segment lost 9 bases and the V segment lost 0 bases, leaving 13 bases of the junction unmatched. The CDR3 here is CSARDPRLAGRYGEQFF. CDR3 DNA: TGCAGTGCTAGAGATCCACGACTAGCGGGAAGATACGGTGAGCAGTTCTTC.

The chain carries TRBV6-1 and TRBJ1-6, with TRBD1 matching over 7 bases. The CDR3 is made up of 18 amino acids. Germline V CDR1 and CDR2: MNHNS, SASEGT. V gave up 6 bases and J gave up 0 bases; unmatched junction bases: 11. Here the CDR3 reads CASSRYRGGSSYNSPLHF. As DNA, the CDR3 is TGTGCCAGCAGCCGTTACAGGGGAGGCAGCTCCTATAATTCACCCCTCCACTTT.

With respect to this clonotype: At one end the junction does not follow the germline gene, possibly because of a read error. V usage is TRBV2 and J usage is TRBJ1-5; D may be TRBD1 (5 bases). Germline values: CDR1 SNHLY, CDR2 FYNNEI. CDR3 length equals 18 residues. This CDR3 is CPSSQDHSREYSNQPQHF. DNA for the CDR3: TGCCCCAGCAGCCAAGATCATAGCAGGGAGTACAGCAATCAGCCCCAGCATTTT.

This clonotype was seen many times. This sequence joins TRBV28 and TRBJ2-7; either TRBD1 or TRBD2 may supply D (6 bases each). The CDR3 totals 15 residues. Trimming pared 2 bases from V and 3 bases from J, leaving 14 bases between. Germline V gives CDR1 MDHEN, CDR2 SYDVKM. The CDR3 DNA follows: TGTGCCAGCAGTTTAGCGGGACAAAGCCTCTACGAGCAGTACTTC. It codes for CASSLAGQSLYEQYF.

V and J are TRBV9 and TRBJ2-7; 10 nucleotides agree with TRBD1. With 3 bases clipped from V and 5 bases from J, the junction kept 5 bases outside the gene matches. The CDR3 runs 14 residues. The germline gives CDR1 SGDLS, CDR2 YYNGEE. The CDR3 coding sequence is TGTGCCAGCAGCGCCCGGGACAGGGGCAACGAGCAGTACTTC. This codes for CASSARDRGNEQYF.

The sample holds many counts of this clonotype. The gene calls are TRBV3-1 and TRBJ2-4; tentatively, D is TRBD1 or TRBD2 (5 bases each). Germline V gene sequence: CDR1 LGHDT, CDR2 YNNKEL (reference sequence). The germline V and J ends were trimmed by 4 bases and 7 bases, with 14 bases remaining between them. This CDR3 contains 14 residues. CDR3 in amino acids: CASSLAGGLNIQYF. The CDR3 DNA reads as TGTGCCAGCAGCCTGGCTGGGGGTCTGAACATTCAGTACTTC.

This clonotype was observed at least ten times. CDR3 in DNA: TGTGCCAGCAGTTTAGGTCGGGCTAGCCTCCTTTTGCCAGATACGCAGTATTTT. Translation gives CASSLGRASLLLPDTQYF. The chain is built from TRBV28 and TRBJ2-3, with TRBD2 as a possible D gene (5 bases). The CDR3 sequence is 18 residues long. Germline V CDR1 and CDR2: MDHEN, SYDVKM. Trimming shortened V by 2 bases and J by 4 bases, and 22 bases separated the two germline ends.

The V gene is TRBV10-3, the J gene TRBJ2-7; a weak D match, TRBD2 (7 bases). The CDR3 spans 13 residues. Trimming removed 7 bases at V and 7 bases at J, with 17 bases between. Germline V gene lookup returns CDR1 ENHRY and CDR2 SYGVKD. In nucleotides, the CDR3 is TGTGCCATCACCGGATCGGGGGGCGGAGAGCAGTACTTC. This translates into CAITGSGGGEQYF.

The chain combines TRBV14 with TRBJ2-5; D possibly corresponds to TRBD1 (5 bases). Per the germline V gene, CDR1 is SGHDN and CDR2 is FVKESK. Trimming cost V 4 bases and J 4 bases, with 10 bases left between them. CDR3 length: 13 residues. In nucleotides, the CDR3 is TGTGCCAGCAGCCGCGACAGAACAGAGACCCAGTACTTC. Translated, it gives CASSRDRTETQYF. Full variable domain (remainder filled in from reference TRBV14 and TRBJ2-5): EAGVTQFPSHSVIEKGQTVTLRCDPISGHDNLYWYRRVMGKEIKFLLHFVKESKQDESGMPNNRFLAERTGGTYSTLKVQPAELEDSGVYFCASSRDRTETQYFGPGTRLLVL.

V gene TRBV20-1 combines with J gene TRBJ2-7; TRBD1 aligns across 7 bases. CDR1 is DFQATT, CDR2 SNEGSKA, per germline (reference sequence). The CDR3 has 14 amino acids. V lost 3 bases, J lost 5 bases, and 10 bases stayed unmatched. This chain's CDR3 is CSASPFDRVNEQYF. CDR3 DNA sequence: TGCAGTGCTAGCCCCTTCGACAGGGTAAACGAGCAGTACTTC.

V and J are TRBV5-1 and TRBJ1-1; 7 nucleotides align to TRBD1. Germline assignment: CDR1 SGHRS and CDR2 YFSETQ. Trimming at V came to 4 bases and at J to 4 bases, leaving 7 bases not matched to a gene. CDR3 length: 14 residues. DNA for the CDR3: TGCGCCAGCAGCCCGGGGACAGCATTCACTGAAGCTTTCTTT. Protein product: CASSPGTAFTEAFF.

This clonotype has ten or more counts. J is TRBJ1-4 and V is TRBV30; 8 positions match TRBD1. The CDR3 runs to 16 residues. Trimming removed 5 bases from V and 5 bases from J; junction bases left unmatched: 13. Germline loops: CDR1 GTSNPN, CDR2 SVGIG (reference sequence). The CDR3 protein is CAWDVGTGGINEKLFF. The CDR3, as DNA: TGTGCCTGGGATGTTGGTACAGGGGGAATCAATGAAAAACTGTTTTTT.